Listed here are 30 T cell receptor beta chains from one sample, sequenced in a study of early T cells in non-severe SARS-CoV-2 infection. TCRdb ran MiXCR on the 5' RACE reads and lists one entry per CDR3 protein. Of tens of thousands of distinct CDR3 sequences in the sample, 12% were seen once. Sequencing used whole blood. All receptors derive from an adult who was a healthcare worker with PCR-confirmed SARS-CoV-2 infection or an uninfected control (not recorded which).

In this sample, this clonotype turned up many times. The V and J genes are TRBV24-1 and TRBJ2-3, with 9 bases lining up with TRBD2. Germline CDR1 KGHDR, CDR2 SFDVKD. J lost 1 base, V lost 2 bases, and 0 bases had no gene match. This CDR3 spans 15 amino acids. The CDR3 DNA sequence: TGTGCCACCAGTGATTGGACTAGCGGCACAGATACGCAGTATTTT. Its protein product is CATSDWTSGTDTQYF.

The chain couples TRBV10-3 to TRBJ2-7, with TRBD1 matching 10 bases. The J segment lost 3 bases and the V segment lost 2 bases, leaving 4 bases of the junction unmatched. The length of the CDR3 is 15 residues. Germline V gene data show CDR1 as ENHRY and CDR2 as SYGVKD. The CDR3 nucleotides are TGTGCCATCAGTGAGGCCGGGACAGGGGTCTACGAGCAGTACTTC. This sequence encodes CAISEAGTGVYEQYF.

This clonotype was observed many times. The V gene is TRBV7-2, the J gene TRBJ1-1; D remains ambiguous. The V and J ends lost 3 bases and 6 bases respectively, with 14 bases between them. The CDR3 has 14 amino acids. The germline V gene encodes CDR1 SGHTA and CDR2 FQGNSA. The DNA for the CDR3 is TGTGCCAGCAGCTTGAGAGTCGACGGCCCTGAAGCTTTCTTT. The encoded protein is CASSLRVDGPEAFF.

This clonotype has more than one count but fewer than ten. The chain recombines TRBV7-2 with TRBJ1-1; TRBD1 aligns across 7 bases. Germline CDR1 SGHTA, CDR2 FQGNSA. This CDR3 has 14 amino acids. Trimming took 5 bases from V and 4 from J; bases not matched to a gene: 7. CDR3 nucleotides: TGTGCCAGCAGCGCACGACAGGGAGGCACTGAAGCTTTCTTT. Translated: CASSARQGGTEAFF.

In this sample, this clonotype turned up a few times. The rearrangement joins TRBV5-1 to TRBJ2-2; possible D gene TRBD2, 5 bases. This CDR3 region has 16 residues. Germline V gene sequence: CDR1 SGHRS, CDR2 YFSETQ. The V end was cut by 1 base, the J end by 3 bases, with 13 bases between. Written as DNA, the CDR3 is TGCGCCAGCAGCTTGTTGGGCCAGAGGGACACCGGGGAGCTGTTTTTT. This sequence encodes CASSLLGQRDTGELFF.

The table lists this clonotype with a few counts. The J gene is TRBJ2-3, the V gene TRBV20-1; D is undetermined. The germline CDR1 and CDR2 sequences are DFQATT and SNEGSKA (reference sequence). Deletions cut 6 bases from V and 4 bases from J, with 8 bases between. The CDR3 extends over 11 amino acids. This CDR3 is CSASTPDTQYF. The CDR3 nucleotides read TGCAGTGCCTCAACCCCAGATACGCAGTATTTT.

This clonotype was detected only a few times. The CDR3: CSVDASGTPPYEQYF. CDR3 sequence (DNA): TGCAGCGTTGATGCCTCCGGGACTCCCCCCTACGAGCAGTACTTC. The chain recombines TRBV29-1 with TRBJ2-7; possible D gene TRBD2, 6 bases. The CDR3 is 15 residues long. Germline CDR1 is SQVTM and CDR2 is ANQGSEA. The V end was cut by 3 bases, the J end by 2 bases, with 17 bases between.

Many counts were recorded for this clonotype. The chain employs TRBV7-2 and TRBJ2-1; D may be TRBD1 or TRBD2 (5 bases each). With 5 bases removed from V and 10 bases from J, the gap between germline ends came to 9 bases. In germline, CDR1 is SGHTA, CDR2 FQGNSA. This CDR3 has 11 amino acids. CDR3 coding DNA: TGTGCCAGCAGCCGAAGGGACGAGCAGTTCTTC. Translated, it gives CASSRRDEQFF. The full variable domain, rest sourced from reference TRBV7-2 and TRBJ2-1, is GAGVSQSPSNKVTEKGKDVELRCDPISGHTALYWYRQSLGQGLEFLIYFQGNSAPDKSGLPSDRFSAERTGGSVSTLTIQRTQQEDSAVYLCASSRRDEQFFGPGTRLTVL.

This clonotype appeared a few times. V gene TRBV14 combines with J gene TRBJ2-3, with a tentative D call TRBD2 (6 bases). This CDR3 has 15 residues. Trimming stripped 0 bases from V and 5 bases from J, with 12 bases between. The germline gives CDR1 SGHDN, CDR2 FVKESK. The CDR3 DNA sequence: TGTGCCAGCAGCCAAGATGACCCGCGGGAAGATACGCAGTATTTT. The encoded protein is CASSQDDPREDTQYF.

There are a few counts of this clonotype. This chain connects TRBV5-1 to TRBJ2-7; D is perhaps TRBD1 (5 bases). Germline CDR1 reads SGHRS; CDR2 reads YFSETQ. With 7 bases removed from V and 5 bases from J, the gap between germline ends came to 19 bases. The CDR3 has 14 residues. This CDR3 reads CASQRGGRANEQYF. In nucleotides, the CDR3 is TGCGCCAGCCAAAGAGGTGGCAGGGCAAACGAGCAGTACTTC.

This chain joins TRBV11-2 and TRBJ1-2; maybe TRBD1 (6 bases). V was clipped by 5 bases and J by 4 bases, with 11 bases between them. The V gene's germline CDR1 is SGHAT and CDR2 FQNNGV. This CDR3 is built from 13 residues. This CDR3 is CASSGGQFYGYTF. The CDR3 nucleotides are TGTGCCAGCAGCGGCGGACAGTTCTATGGCTACACCTTC.

This chain joins TRBV7-8 and TRBJ1-5, with D possibly being TRBD1 (6 bases). This CDR3 is built from 15 residues. Germline CDR1 SGHVS, CDR2 FQNEAQ. The V end lost 1 base, the J end lost 0 bases, and 7 bases lay between the germline ends. The CDR3 sequence is CASSLEGGSNQPQHF. CDR3 DNA sequence: TGTGCCAGCAGCTTAGAGGGGGGTAGCAATCAGCCCCAGCATTTT.

As regards this clonotype: A junction boundary mismatches the germline segment, possibly from a read error. The chain has TRBV29-1 and TRBJ2-1; perhaps TRBD2 as D (5 bases). There are 12 residues in the CDR3. Per the germline V gene, CDR1 is SQVTM and CDR2 is ANQGSEA. DNA for the CDR3: TGCAGCGTAACCAGCGGATACAATAAGCAGTTCTTC. Translated: CSVTSGYNKQFF.

Notes on this clonotype: Possible read error: a much larger clone is one base away. J is TRBJ2-3 and V is TRBV2; D unresolved. The CDR3 runs 12 residues. V was pared by 8 bases and J by 12 bases, with 18 bases between. Per germline, CDR1 SNHLY and CDR2 FYNNEI. The CDR3 here is CASLTSGYAQYF. As DNA, the CDR3 is TGTGCCAGCCTTACGTCTGGTTACGCCCAGTATTTT.

This clonotype was seen more than once but under ten times. The chain combines TRBV11-2 with TRBJ2-2; D possibly corresponds to TRBD1 (5 bases). From germline, CDR1 is SGHAT and CDR2 FQNNGV. This CDR3 is built from 12 residues. The germline V and J ends were trimmed by 2 bases and 9 bases, with 7 bases remaining between them. The CDR3 DNA is TGTGCCAGCAGCTTACAGGGCCGGGAGCTGTTTTTT. Translating it yields CASSLQGRELFF.

The chain joins TRBV6-5 to TRBJ1-1; D gene unclear. Looked up from germline, CDR1 is MNHEY and CDR2 is SVGAGI. With 7 bases removed from V and 3 bases from J, the gap between germline ends came to 12 bases. The CDR3 spans 13 residues. The CDR3 region is CASKRRADTEAFF. As DNA, the CDR3 is TGTGCCAGCAAGAGGAGGGCAGACACTGAAGCTTTCTTT.

V is TRBV2 and J is TRBJ1-1; no firm D call. The CDR3 covers 13 residues. The germline CDR1 and CDR2 sequences are SNHLY and FYNNEI. The V end lost 4 bases, the J end lost 1 base, and 7 bases lay between the germline ends. The CDR3 DNA sequence: TGTGCCAGCAGTGCGACCGCGAACACTGAAGCTTTCTTT. This codes for CASSATANTEAFF.

This clonotype appeared many times. The chain combines TRBV12-3 or TRBV12-4 with TRBJ2-2; D unclear. The CDR3 covers 14 residues. Trimming took 7 bases from V and 2 from J, leaving 11 bases between them. The CDR3 DNA sequence: TGTGCCAGCACCTTCGGGCTAAACACCGGGGAGCTGTTTTTT. Its protein product is CASTFGLNTGELFF.

This clonotype was seen a handful of times. CDR3 nucleotides: TGCATGGTACAGGGGGCTGAAGAGACCCAGTACTTC. Its translation: CMVQGAEETQYF. The chain joins TRBV29-1 to TRBJ2-5; 9 positions match TRBD1. Germline loops: CDR1 SQVTM, CDR2 ANQGSEA. The CDR3 is 12 amino acids. The full variable domain, completed using reference TRBV29-1 and TRBJ2-5, is SAVISQKPSRDICQRGTSLTIQCQVDSQVTMMFWYRQQPGQSLTLIATANQGSEATYESGFVIDKFPISRPNLTFSTLTVSNMSPEDSSIYLCMVQGAEETQYFGPGTRLLVL.

The sample holds a few counts of this clonotype. The chain has TRBV29-1 and TRBJ2-5; a weak D match, TRBD1 (7 bases). Germline-derived CDR1 and CDR2 are SQVTM and ANQGSEA. Trimming shortened V by 7 bases and J by 4 bases, and 13 bases separated the two germline ends. The CDR3 runs to 12 residues. The CDR3 nucleotides are TGCAGCGCCGGGAGACAGGGAGAGACCCAGTACTTC. Encoded protein: CSAGRQGETQYF. The variable domain in full, with the rest retrieved from reference TRBV29-1 and TRBJ2-5, is SAVISQKPSRDICQRGTSLTIQCQVDSQVTMMFWYRQQPGQSLTLIATANQGSEATYESGFVIDKFPISRPNLTFSTLTVSNMSPEDSSIYLCSAGRQGETQYFGPGTRLLVL.

J is TRBJ1-1 and V is TRBV7-6; maybe TRBD1 (5 bases). CDR1 and CDR2 (germline): SGHVS, FNYEAQ. The CDR3 has 15 residues. Trimming left V 1 base short and J 2 bases short, with 11 bases between. CDR3 loop: CASSLGTGVNTEAFF. In DNA, the CDR3 is TGTGCCAGCAGCTTAGGGACGGGGGTAAACACTGAAGCTTTCTTT.

This clonotype has a handful of counts. The J gene is TRBJ1-5, the V gene TRBV25-1, with TRBD1 identical over 8 bases. The CDR3 contains 17 residues. V lost 0 bases and J lost 4; bases outside the gene matches: 8. Germline assignment: CDR1 MGHDK and CDR2 SYGVNS. The DNA for the CDR3 is TGTGCCAGCAGTGAATATACCTACAGGGGGAGGAATCAGCCCCAGCATTTT. Translated: CASSEYTYRGRNQPQHF.

The chain combines TRBV9 with TRBJ2-2; 12 bases agree with TRBD2. The CDR3 is 17 residues long. Germline V gives CDR1 SGDLS, CDR2 YYNGEE. V was clipped by 0 bases and J by 7 bases; unmatched bases: 7. CDR3 in DNA: TGTGCCAGCAGCGTAGCTCTAGCGGGGGGGCCCTTCGGGGAGCTGTTTTTT. Amino acids: CASSVALAGGPFGELFF.

This clonotype was counted between two and nine times. This rearrangement joins TRBV20-1 to TRBJ1-2, with D hard to call. Germline loops: CDR1 DFQATT, CDR2 SNEGSKA (reference sequence). There are 11 residues in the CDR3. V was cut by 5 bases and J by 2 bases, with 6 bases left in between. The CDR3 spells CSALGNYGYTF. The CDR3 DNA sequence: TGCAGTGCTCTGGGAAACTATGGCTACACCTTC.

This clonotype was detected a few times. The chain combines TRBV7-2 with TRBJ2-1; a possible D gene is TRBD2 (5 bases). The CDR3 consists of 16 residues. The germline V gene has CDR1 SGHTA and CDR2 FQGNSA. The V end lost 2 bases, the J end lost 8 bases, and 19 bases lay between the germline ends. The CDR3 is CASSLTPSLSDDEQFF. The CDR3 DNA reads as TGTGCCAGCAGCTTAACCCCTAGCTTGTCCGACGATGAGCAGTTCTTC.

This clonotype occurred a few times. The rearrangement uses TRBV10-1 and TRBJ2-5; no definite D call. V was shortened by 4 bases and J by 2 bases, with 8 bases between the two germline ends. The CDR3 totals 13 residues. The V gene's germline CDR1 is WNHNN and CDR2 SYGVQD (reference sequence). CDR3 region: CASSGRVQETQYF. CDR3 nucleotides: TGCGCCAGCAGTGGCCGAGTTCAAGAGACCCAGTACTTC.

At least ten counts were recorded for this clonotype. The genes are TRBV7-2 and TRBJ2-3; D possibly corresponds to TRBD1 (6 bases). The ends were cut back, 4 bases at V and 4 bases at J, with 12 bases in the middle. The CDR3 covers 14 residues. Germline V gene data show CDR1 as SGHTA and CDR2 as FQGNSA. The CDR3 protein is CASSSRAGADTQYF. The CDR3 DNA follows: TGTGCCAGCAGCTCTCGTGCAGGGGCAGATACGCAGTATTTT.

This clonotype was counted many times. The rearrangement uses TRBV14 and TRBJ2-7; 7 bases align to TRBD2. This CDR3 spans 12 amino acids. The V segment lost 4 bases and the J segment 6 bases; nucleotides outside the gene matches: 3. CDR1 and CDR2 (germline): SGHDN, FVKESK. The CDR3 DNA reads as TGTGCCAGCAGCCTCAGCGGGATCGAGCAGTACTTC. Its translation: CASSLSGIEQYF.

This clonotype was observed at least ten times. The chain has TRBV7-8 and TRBJ1-5; D gene unclear. The CDR3 is 14 amino acids. V lost 2 bases, J lost 2 bases, and 7 bases lay in between. Germline-derived CDR1 and CDR2 are SGHVS and FQNEAQ. The CDR3 region is CASSLSLGNQPQHF. The CDR3 DNA sequence: TGTGCCAGCAGCTTAAGTCTGGGCAATCAGCCCCAGCATTTT. The full variable domain, with the rest looked up from reference TRBV7-8 and TRBJ1-5, is GAGVSQSPRYKVAKRGQDVALRCDPISGHVSLFWYQQALGQGPEFLTYFQNEAQLDKSGLPSDRFFAERPEGSVSTLKIQRTQQEDSAVYLCASSLSLGNQPQHFGDGTRLSIL.

The sample holds a few counts of this clonotype. The chain links TRBV6-5 to TRBJ2-5; D call uncertain. The germline V and J ends were trimmed by 7 bases and 5 bases, with 8 bases remaining between them. Germline CDR1 is MNHEY and CDR2 is SVGAGI. This CDR3 is built from 11 residues. The CDR3 spells CASKWSETQYF. DNA for the CDR3: TGTGCCAGCAAGTGGTCGGAGACCCAGTACTTC.